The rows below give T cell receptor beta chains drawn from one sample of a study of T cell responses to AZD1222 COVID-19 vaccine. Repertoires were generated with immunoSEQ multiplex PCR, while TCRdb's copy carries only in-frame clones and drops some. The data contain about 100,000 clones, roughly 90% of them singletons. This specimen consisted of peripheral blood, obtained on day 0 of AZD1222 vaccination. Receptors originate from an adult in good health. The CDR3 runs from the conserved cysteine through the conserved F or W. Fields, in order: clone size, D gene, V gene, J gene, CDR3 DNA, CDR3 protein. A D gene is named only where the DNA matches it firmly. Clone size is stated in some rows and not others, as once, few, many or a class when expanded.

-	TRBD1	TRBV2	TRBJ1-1	TGTGCCAGCAGGACAGGGGGTGTCACTGAAGCTTTCTTT	CASRTGGVTEAFF
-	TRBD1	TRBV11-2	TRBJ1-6	TGTGCCAGCAGCTCAGAGGCACTAGGGACAGGGTATGTGTACCCTTCACCCCTCCACTTT	CASSSEALGTGYVYPSPLHF
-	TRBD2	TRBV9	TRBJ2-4	TGTGCCAGCAGCCCCACGCGGGGGGGGTTCAAAAACATTCAGTACTTC	CASSPTRGGFKNIQYF
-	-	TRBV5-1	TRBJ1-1	TGCGCCAGCAGCTGGACAGCAAACACTGAAGCTTTCTTT	CASSWTANTEAFF
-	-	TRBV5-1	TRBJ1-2	TGCGCCAGCAGCTTCGGGACCGACAATTATGGCTACACCTTC	CASSFGTDNYGYTF
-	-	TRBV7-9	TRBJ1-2	TGTGCCAGCAGCTTTAACGGAGACTATGGCTACACCTTC	CASSFNGDYGYTF
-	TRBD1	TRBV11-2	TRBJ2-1	TGTGCCAGCAGCTTAGTTCTGACAGGGGGCACCGGTGAGCAGTTCTTC	CASSLVLTGGTGEQFF
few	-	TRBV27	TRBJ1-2	TGTGCCAGCAGTTCCCGACGAACTAACTATGGCTACACCTTC	CASSSRRTNYGYTF
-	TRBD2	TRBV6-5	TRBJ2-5	TGTGCCAGCAGACCCGGGCTAGCGGGGTGGGAGACCCAGTACTTC	CASRPGLAGWETQYF
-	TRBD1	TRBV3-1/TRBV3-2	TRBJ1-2	TGTGCCAGCAGCCCTTCCCAAGGGGGCCCGCACAGTGGGGGAGGCTATGGCTACACCTTC	CASSPSQGGPHSGGGYGYTF
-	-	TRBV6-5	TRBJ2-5	TGTGCCAGCAGCGGAGGAGGGTCTCTCCAAGAGACCCAGTACTTC	CASSGGGSLQETQYF
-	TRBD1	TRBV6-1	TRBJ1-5	TGTGCCAGCAGTGAAGCCGGACAGGGGGACAGCAATCAGCCCCAGCATTTT	CASSEAGQGDSNQPQHF
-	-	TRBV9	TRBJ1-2	TGTGCCAGCAGCCCGTTAAGGACAGTGGGTGGCTACACCTTC	CASSPLRTVGGYTF
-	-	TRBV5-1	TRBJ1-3	TGCGCCAGCAGGGGATTTTCTGGAAACACCATATATTTT	CASRGFSGNTIYF
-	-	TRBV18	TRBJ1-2	TGTGCCAGCTCACCAGCGAGGAATAACTATGGCTACACCTTC	CASSPARNNYGYTF
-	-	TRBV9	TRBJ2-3	TGTGCCAGCAGCGCTCGAGGACTAGTGGGGGGGCCCGGCACGCAGTATTTT	CASSARGLVGGPGTQYF
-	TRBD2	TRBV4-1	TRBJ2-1	TGCGCCAGCAGCCAAGAACGCGTGGGGGGGTCCTCGAGCTCCTACAATGAGCAGTTCTTC	CASSQERVGGSSSSYNEQFF
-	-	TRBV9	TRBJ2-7	TGTGCCAGCAGCTTCCGGACCAGCTCCTACGAGCAGTACTTC	CASSFRTSSYEQYF
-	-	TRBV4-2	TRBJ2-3	TGTGCCAGCAGCCAAGCGGCTCAGGGTAGTGGGGGCCTTAGCACAGATACGCAGTATTTT	CASSQAAQGSGGLSTDTQYF
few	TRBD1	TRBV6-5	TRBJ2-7	TGTGCCAGCAGTCCGGGACAGGGGTCCTACGAGCAGTACTTC	CASSPGQGSYEQYF
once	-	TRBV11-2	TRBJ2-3	TGTGCCAGCAGCCCCCGAGGGGGAGGGCCTGTTAGCACAGATACGCAGTATTTT	CASSPRGGGPVSTDTQYF
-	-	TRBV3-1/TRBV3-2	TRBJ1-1	TGTGCCAGCAGCCAAAGCAAGAACACTGAAGCTTTCTTT	CASSQSKNTEAFF
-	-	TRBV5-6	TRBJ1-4	TGTGCCAGCACCGACGGTAGGGCGGAAAAACTGTTTTTT	CASTDGRAEKLFF
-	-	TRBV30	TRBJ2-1	TGTGCCCAAAATCCCGGGGGCTCCTACAATGAGCAGTTCTTC	CAQNPGGSYNEQFF
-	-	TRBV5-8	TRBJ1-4	TGTGCCAGCGGAGCCTTCCGGGACGGAGATGAAAAACTGTTTTTT	CASGAFRDGDEKLFF
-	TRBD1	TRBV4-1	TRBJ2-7	TGCGCCAGCAGCCAAAGTCGGACAGGGCTGATTAGCTCCTACGAGCAGTACTTC	CASSQSRTGLISSYEQYF
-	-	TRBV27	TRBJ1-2	TGTGCCAGCAGTGTAGGACAGCCCTATGGCTACACCTTC	CASSVGQPYGYTF